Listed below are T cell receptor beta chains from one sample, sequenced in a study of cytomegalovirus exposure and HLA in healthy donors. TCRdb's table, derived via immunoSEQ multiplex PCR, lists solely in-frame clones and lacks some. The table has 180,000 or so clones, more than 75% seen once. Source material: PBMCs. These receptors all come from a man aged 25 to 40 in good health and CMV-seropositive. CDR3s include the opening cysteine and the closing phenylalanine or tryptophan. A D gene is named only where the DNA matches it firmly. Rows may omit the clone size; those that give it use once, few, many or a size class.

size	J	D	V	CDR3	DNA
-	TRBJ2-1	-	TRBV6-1	CASSEVEGQQFF	TGTGCCAGCAGTGAAGTTGAAGGTCAGCAGTTCTTC
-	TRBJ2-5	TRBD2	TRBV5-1	CASSLVRGEGQETQYF	TGCGCCAGCAGCTTGGTACGAGGGGAGGGACAAGAGACCCAGTACTTC
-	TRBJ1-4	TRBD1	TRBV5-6	CASSLWQGANFEKLFF	TGTGCCAGCAGCTTGTGGCAGGGGGCTAATTTTGAAAAACTGTTTTTT
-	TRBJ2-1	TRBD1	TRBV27	CASSRTGDYNEQFF	TGTGCCAGCAGCCGGACAGGGGACTACAATGAGCAGTTCTTC
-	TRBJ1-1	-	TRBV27	CASSWGTEAFF	TGTGCCAGCAGTTGGGGTACTGAAGCTTTCTTT
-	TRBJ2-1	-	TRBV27	CASSFRQSYNEQFF	TGTGCCAGCAGTTTTAGGCAGTCTTACAATGAGCAGTTCTTC
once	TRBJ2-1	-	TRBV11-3	CASSLADTGHNEQFF	TGTGCCAGCAGCTTAGCCGATACGGGCCACAATGAGCAGTTCTTC
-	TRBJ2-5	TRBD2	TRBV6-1	CASSEGLAGQETQYF	TGTGCCAGCAGTGAAGGACTAGCGGGGCAAGAGACCCAGTACTTC
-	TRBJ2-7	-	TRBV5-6	CASSLAASVYEQYF	TGTGCCAGCAGCTTGGCCGCTAGCGTCTACGAGCAGTACTTC
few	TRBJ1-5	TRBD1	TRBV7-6	CASSLRQGNQPQHF	TGTGCCAGCAGCTTAAGACAGGGAAATCAGCCCCAGCATTTT
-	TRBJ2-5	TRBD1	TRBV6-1	CASSPLTGSQETQYF	TGTGCCAGCAGTCCTCTGACAGGGTCCCAAGAGACCCAGTACTTC
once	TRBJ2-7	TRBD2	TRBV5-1	CASSLGGRGRGRHEQYF	TGCGCCAGCAGCTTGGGTGGCCGCGGGAGAGGGCGACACGAGCAGTACTTC
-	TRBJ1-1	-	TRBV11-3	CASSLRLGNTEAFF	TGTGCCAGCAGCCTGAGACTGGGGAACACTGAAGCTTTCTTT
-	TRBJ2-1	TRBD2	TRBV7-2	CASSLAGGVNNEQFF	TGTGCCAGCAGCTTAGCGGGAGGGGTTAACAATGAGCAGTTCTTC
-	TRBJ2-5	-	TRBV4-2	CASSQDQGLQETQYF	TGTGCCAGCAGCCAAGATCAGGGACTCCAAGAGACCCAGTACTTC
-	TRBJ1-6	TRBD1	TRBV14	CASSQDLGTGALHF	TGTGCCAGCAGCCAAGATCTGGGGACAGGGGCCCTCCACTTT
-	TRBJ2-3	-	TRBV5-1	CASSLGVAPSTDTQYF	TGCGCCAGCAGCTTGGGTGTAGCTCCCAGCACAGATACGCAGTATTTT
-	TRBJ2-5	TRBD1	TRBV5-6	CASSLTGGKETQYF	TGTGCCAGCAGCTTAACAGGGGGCAAAGAGACCCAGTACTTC
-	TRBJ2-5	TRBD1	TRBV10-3	CAISESGTGRTQYF	TGTGCCATCAGTGAGTCGGGGACAGGGAGAACCCAGTACTTC
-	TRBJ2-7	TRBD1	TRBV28	CASSSRQGFDEQYF	TGTGCCAGCAGTTCAAGACAGGGCTTCGACGAGCAGTACTTC
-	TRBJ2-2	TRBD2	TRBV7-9	CASSLVRTSGPNTGELFF	TGTGCCAGCAGCTTAGTGAGGACTAGCGGTCCGAACACCGGGGAGCTGTTTTTT
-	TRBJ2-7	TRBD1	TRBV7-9	CASSIRDRPYEQYF	TGTGCCAGCAGCATCCGGGACAGACCCTACGAGCAGTACTTC
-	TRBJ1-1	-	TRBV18	CASSPIMNTEAFF	TGTGCCAGCTCACCCATAATGAACACTGAAGCTTTCTTT
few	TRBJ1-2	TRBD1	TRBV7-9	CASSDTGAYGYTF	TGTGCCAGCAGCGATACAGGGGCCTATGGCTACACCTTC
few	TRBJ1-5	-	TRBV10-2	CASSESGTWQPQHF	TGCGCCAGCAGTGAGTCAGGGACTTGGCAGCCCCAGCATTTT
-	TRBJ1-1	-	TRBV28	CASSPPYTEAFF	TGTGCCAGCAGCCCCCCGTACACTGAAGCTTTCTTT
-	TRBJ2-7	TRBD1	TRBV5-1	CASNNPGQGSYEQYF	TGCGCCAGCAACAACCCGGGACAGGGCTCCTACGAGCAGTACTTC
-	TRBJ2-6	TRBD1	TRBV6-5	CASSYRGLGANVLTF	TGTGCCAGCAGTTACAGGGGGCTAGGGGCCAACGTCCTGACTTTC
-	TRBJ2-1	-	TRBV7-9	CASSFLAGLRHEQFF	TGTGCCAGCAGCTTTCTAGCTGGTCTTCGCCATGAGCAGTTCTTC
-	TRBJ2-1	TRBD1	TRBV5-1	CASSLAGDRGGEQFF	TGCGCCAGCAGCTTGGCCGGGGACAGGGGTGGAGAGCAGTTCTTC
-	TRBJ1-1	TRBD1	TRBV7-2	CASSVRTGVYTEAFF	TGTGCCAGCAGCGTGAGGACAGGGGTGTACACTGAAGCTTTCTTT
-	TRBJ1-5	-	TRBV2	CASTILTGQPQHF	TGTGCCAGCACAATTTTAACGGGGCAGCCCCAGCATTTT
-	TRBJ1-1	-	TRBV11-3	CASSLDRNGAGTEAFF	TGTGCCAGCAGCTTAGATCGTAACGGGGCTGGGACGGAAGCTTTCTTT
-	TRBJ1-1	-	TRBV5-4	CASSLGQGDSEAFF	TGTGCCAGCAGCTTAGGGCAGGGAGATTCTGAAGCTTTCTTT
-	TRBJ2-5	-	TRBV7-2	CASSLLQGETQYF	TGTGCCAGCAGCCTACTTCAGGGGGAGACCCAGTACTTC
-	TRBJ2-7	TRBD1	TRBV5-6	CASSVRTGYEQYF	TGTGCCAGCAGCGTTCGGACAGGGTACGAGCAGTACTTC
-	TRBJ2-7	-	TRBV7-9	CASSGTGYEQYF	TGTGCCAGCAGCGGAACAGGTTACGAGCAGTACTTC
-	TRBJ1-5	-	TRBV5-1	CASSLGGTSNQPQHF	TGCGCCAGCAGCTTGGGAGGGACGAGCAATCAGCCCCAGCATTTT
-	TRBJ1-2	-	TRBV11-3	CASSSGGNYGYTF	TGTGCCAGCAGCTCGGGGGGGAACTATGGCTACACCTTC
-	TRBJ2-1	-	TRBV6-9	CASSINTGSYNEQFF	TGTGCCAGCAGTATCAACACAGGCTCCTACAATGAGCAGTTCTTC
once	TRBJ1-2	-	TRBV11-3	CASSVVDEEGYTF	TGTGCCAGCAGCGTCGTGGATGAGGAGGGCTACACCTTC
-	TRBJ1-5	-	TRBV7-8	CASSSWRSNQPQHF	TGTGCCAGCAGCTCCTGGCGTAGCAATCAGCCCCAGCATTTT
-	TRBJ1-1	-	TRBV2	CASSDARRVVAFF	TGTGCCAGCAGTGACGCGCGGAGGGTCGTAGCTTTCTTT
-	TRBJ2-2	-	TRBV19	CASSIGSTGELFF	TGTGCCAGTAGTATCGGGTCGACCGGGGAGCTGTTTTTT
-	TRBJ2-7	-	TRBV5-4	CASSLESGSSLYEQYF	TGTGCCAGCAGCTTGGAATCAGGGTCATCACTCTACGAGCAGTACTTC
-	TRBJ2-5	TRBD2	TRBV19	CASSGNVETQYF	TGTGCCAGCAGCGGGAACGTCGAGACCCAGTACTTC
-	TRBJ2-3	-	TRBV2	CASILGSVPGGTQYF	TGTGCCAGCATCCTGGGCTCAGTGCCAGGGGGGACGCAGTATTTT
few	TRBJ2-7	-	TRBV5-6	CASSLGAGSYEQYF	TGTGCCAGCAGCCTCGGGGCGGGGAGCTACGAGCAGTACTTC
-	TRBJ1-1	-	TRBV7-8	CASSHRGTEAFF	TGTGCCAGCAGCCATAGAGGGACAGAAGCTTTCTTT
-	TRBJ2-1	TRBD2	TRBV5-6	CASSLVGLAGGREQFF	TGTGCCAGCAGCTTGGTAGGACTAGCGGGGGGGCGTGAGCAGTTCTTC
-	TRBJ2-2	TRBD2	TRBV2	CASSYDLSGGNTGELFF	TGTGCCAGCAGTTATGACCTTTCGGGAGGGAACACCGGGGAGCTGTTTTTT
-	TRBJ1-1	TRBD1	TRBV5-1	CASSSDRGTSAFF	TGCGCCAGCAGCTCGGACAGGGGGACGTCGGCTTTCTTT